This paragraph reports one T cell receptor beta chain. Antigen unknown. A read error may explain this, as a much larger clone is one base away. Using its own MiXCR run on the reads, TCRdb lists one record per CDR3 protein. Found here are 830,000 or so distinct CDR3 sequences, around a third of them singletons; the top ten hold approximately 13%. This CDR3 contains 16 residues. Germline lookup yields CDR1 SGHVS and CDR2 FNYEAQ. These data come from a study of T cell repertoires in cytomegalovirus infection. Study observations and caveats: Predominance within the ex vivo response was attributable to HLA-C-restricted CMV-specific TCR beta clonotypes.

This chain connects TRBV7-6 to TRBJ2-1; TRBD2 aligns across 14 bases. The source of this sequence is a human donor in good health (CMV status not recorded). Some clones in this sample may be carry-over from other donors' samples. The sample here was cultured CD8+ T cells from PBMCs, taken from culture after CMV antigen stimulation. CDR3 in DNA: TGTGCCAGCAGCAGACTAGCGGGGGGGACCTACAATGAGCAGATCTTC. Its translation: CASSRLAGGTYNEQIF.